The following is a T cell receptor (beta chain) sequence with its context. Deletions cut 5 bases from V and 4 bases from J, with 15 bases between. The CDR3 loop spans 15 amino acids. CDR1 and CDR2 from the germline V gene are LGHNA and YNFKEQ. Only in-frame clones appear in the TCRdb table, and some are missing; sequencing was by immunoSEQ multiplex PCR. Seen here are about 240,000 clones, roughly four fifths observed once, and the top ten hold about 0.64%. This entry is derived from a study of Tregs in tolerant kidney transplant recipients. This chain uses TRBV4-2 with TRBJ2-1; possible D gene TRBD2, 6 bases. Sequenced input: CD4+ T cells from blood. The TCR originated in a human donor in good health. The CDR3 here is CASSDGTGIYNEQFF. The DNA of the CDR3 is TGTGCCAGCAGCGACGGGACTGGGATTTACAATGAGCAGTTCTTC.